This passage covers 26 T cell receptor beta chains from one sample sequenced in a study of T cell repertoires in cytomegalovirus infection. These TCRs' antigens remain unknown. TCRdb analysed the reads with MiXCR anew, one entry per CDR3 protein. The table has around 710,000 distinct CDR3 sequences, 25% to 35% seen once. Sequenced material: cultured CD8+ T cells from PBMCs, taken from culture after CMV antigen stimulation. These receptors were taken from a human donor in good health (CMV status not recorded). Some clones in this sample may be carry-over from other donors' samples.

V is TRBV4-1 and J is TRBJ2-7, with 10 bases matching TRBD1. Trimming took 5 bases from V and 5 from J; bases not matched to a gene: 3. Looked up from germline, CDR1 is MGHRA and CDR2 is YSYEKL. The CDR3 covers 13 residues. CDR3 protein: CASSKGQGDEQYF. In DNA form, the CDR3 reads TGCGCCAGCAGCAAAGGACAGGGGGACGAGCAGTACTTC.

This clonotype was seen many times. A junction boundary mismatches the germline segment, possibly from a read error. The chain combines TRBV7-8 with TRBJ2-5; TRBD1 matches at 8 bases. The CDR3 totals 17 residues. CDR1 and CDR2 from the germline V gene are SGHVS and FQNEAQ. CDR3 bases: TGTGCCAGCACCTTAGTAACAGGGGGACTGGGGCAAGAGACCCAGTACTTC. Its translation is CASTLVTGGLGQETQYF.

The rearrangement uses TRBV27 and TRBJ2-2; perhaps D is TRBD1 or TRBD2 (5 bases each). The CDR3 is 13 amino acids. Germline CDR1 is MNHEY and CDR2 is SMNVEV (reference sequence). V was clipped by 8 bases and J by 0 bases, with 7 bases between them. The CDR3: CASGDPNTGELFF. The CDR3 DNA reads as TGTGCCAGCGGGGACCCGAACACCGGGGAGCTGTTTTTT.

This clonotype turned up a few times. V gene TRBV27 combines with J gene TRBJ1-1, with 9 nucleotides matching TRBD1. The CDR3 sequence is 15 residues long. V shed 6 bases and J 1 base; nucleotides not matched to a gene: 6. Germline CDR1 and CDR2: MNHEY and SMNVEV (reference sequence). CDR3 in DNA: TGTGCCAGCAGGGAGGGACAGGGACCGAACACTGAAGCTTTCTTT. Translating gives CASREGQGPNTEAFF.

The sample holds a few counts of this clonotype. Written as DNA, the CDR3 is TGTGCCAGCAGTCCCATTGCCGATACGCAGTATTTT. It translates to CASSPIADTQYF. The rearrangement joins TRBV7-9 to TRBJ2-3; D call uncertain. Germline assignment: CDR1 SEHNR and CDR2 FQNEAQ (reference sequence). The CDR3 sequence is 12 residues long. V gave up 6 bases and J gave up 6 bases, with 10 bases separating them.

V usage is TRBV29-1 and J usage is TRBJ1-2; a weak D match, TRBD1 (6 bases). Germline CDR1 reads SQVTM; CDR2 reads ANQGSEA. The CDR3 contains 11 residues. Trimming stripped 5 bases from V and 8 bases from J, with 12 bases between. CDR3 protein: CSVHSGTGYTF. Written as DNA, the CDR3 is TGCAGCGTTCATTCCGGGACAGGCTACACCTTC. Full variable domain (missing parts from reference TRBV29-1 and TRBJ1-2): SAVISQKPSRDICQRGTSLTIQCQVDSQVTMMFWYRQQPGQSLTLIATANQGSEATYESGFVIDKFPISRPNLTFSTLTVSNMSPEDSSIYLCSVHSGTGYTFGSGTRLTVV.

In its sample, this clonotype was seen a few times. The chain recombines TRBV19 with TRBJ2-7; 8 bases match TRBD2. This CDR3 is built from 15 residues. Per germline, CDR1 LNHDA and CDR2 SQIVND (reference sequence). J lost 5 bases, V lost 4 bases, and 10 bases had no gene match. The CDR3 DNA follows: TGTGCCAGTAGTAGCCCCGGGACTAGAGGCCACGAGCAGTACTTC. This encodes CASSSPGTRGHEQYF. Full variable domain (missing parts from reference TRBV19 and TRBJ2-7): DGGITQSPKYLFRKEGQNVTLSCEQNLNHDAMYWYRQDPGQGLRLIYYSQIVNDFQKGDIAEGYSVSREKKESFPLTVTSAQKNPTAFYLCASSSPGTRGHEQYFGPGTRLTVT.

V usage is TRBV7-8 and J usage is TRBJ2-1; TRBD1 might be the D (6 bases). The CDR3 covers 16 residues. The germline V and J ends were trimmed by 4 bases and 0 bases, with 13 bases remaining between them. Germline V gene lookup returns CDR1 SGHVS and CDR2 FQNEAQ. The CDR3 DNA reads TGTGCCAGCAGCTCGTACAGGGATCTCTCCTACAATGAGCAGTTCTTC. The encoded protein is CASSSYRDLSYNEQFF.

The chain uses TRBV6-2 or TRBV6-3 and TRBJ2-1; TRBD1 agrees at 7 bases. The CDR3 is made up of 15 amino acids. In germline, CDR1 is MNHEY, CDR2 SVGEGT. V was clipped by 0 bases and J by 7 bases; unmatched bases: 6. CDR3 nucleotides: TGTGCCAGCAGTTACTCAAGGGGGCGAGGGAATGAGCAGTTCTTC. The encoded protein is CASSYSRGRGNEQFF.

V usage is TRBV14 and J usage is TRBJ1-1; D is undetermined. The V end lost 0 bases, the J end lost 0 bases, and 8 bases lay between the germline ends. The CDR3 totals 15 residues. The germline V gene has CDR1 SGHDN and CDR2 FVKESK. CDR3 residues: CASSQDKAVNTEAFF. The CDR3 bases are TGTGCCAGCAGCCAAGATAAGGCGGTGAACACTGAAGCTTTCTTT.

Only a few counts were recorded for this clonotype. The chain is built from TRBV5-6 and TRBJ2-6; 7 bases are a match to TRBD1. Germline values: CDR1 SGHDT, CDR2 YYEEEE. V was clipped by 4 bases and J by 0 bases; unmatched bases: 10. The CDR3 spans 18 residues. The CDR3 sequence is CASSTTGRYSSGANVLTF. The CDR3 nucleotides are TGTGCCAGCAGCACGACAGGGCGGTACAGCTCTGGGGCCAACGTCCTGACTTTC.

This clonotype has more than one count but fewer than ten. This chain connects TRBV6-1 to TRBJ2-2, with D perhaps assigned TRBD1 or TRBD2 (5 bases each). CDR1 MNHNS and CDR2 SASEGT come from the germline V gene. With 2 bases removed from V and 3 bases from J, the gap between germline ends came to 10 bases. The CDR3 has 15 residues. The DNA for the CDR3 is TGTGCCAGCAGTGAACGGGGCGGCGACACCGGGGAGCTGTTTTTT. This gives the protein CASSERGGDTGELFF.

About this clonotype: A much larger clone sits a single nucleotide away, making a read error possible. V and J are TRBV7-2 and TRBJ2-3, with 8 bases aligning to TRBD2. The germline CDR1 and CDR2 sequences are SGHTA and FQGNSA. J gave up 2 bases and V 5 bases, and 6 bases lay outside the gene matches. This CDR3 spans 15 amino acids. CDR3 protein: CASSLGLETTDTQYF. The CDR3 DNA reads TGTGCCAGCAGCCTGGGACTAGAGACCACAGATACGCAGTATTTT.

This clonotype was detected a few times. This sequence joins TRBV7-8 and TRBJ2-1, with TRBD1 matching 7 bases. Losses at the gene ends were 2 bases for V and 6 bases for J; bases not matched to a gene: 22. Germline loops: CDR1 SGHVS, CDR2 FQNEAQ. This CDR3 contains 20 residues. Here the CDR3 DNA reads TGTGCCAGCAGCTTAATCAGACAGGGTGGGGATTTCCTGGGTGGCAATGAGCAGTTCTTC. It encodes CASSLIRQGGDFLGGNEQFF.

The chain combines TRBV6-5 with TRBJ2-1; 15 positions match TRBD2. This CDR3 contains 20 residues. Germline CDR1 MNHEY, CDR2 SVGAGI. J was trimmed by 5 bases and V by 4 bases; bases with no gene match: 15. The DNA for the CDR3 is TGTGCCAGCAGTTTCTGGCGGTGGACTAGCGGGGGGGACCGAAACAATGAGCAGTTCTTC. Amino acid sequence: CASSFWRWTSGGDRNNEQFF.

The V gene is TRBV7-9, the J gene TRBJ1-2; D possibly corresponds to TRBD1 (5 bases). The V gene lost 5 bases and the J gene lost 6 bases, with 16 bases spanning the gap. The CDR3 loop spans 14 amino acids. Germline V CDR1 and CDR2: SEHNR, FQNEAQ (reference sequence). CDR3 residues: CASSPRGPRDGYTF. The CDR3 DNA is TGTGCCAGCAGCCCTAGGGGCCCTCGGGATGGCTACACCTTC.

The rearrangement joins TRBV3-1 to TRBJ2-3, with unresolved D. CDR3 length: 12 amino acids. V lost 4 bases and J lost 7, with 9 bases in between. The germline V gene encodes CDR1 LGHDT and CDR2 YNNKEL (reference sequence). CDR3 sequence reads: CASSPEGNTQYF. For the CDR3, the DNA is TGTGCCAGCAGCCCTGAAGGAAATACGCAGTATTTT.

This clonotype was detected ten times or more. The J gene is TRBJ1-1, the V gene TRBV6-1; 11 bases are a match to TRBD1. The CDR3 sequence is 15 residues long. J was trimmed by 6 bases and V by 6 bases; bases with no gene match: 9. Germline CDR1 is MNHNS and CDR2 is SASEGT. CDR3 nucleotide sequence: TGTGCCAGCAGCGCTACTGAGGGACAGGGGGCTGAAGCTTTCTTT. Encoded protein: CASSATEGQGAEAFF.

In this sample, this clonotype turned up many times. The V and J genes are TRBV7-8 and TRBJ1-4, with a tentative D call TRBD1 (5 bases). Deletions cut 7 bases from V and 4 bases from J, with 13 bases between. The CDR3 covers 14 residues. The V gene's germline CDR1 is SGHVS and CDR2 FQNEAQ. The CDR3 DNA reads TGTGCCAGCACCGGTGGGGCTAGTAATGAAAAACTGTTTTTT. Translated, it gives CASTGGASNEKLFF. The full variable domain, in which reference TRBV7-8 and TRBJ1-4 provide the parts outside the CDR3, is GAGVSQSPRYKVAKRGQDVALRCDPISGHVSLFWYQQALGQGPEFLTYFQNEAQLDKSGLPSDRFFAERPEGSVSTLKIQRTQQEDSAVYLCASTGGASNEKLFFGSGTQLSVL.

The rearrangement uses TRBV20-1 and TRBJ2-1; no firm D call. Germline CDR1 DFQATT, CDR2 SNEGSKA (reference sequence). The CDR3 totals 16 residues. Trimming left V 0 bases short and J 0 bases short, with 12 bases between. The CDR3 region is CSARDFEQSSYNEQFF. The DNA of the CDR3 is TGCAGTGCTAGAGATTTTGAGCAAAGCTCCTACAATGAGCAGTTCTTC.

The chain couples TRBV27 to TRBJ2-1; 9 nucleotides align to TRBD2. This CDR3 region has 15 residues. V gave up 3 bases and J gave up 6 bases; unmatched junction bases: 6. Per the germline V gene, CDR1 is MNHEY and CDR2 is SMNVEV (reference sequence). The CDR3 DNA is TGTGCCAGCAGTTTCGGCCTAGCGGGGTTCAATGAGCAGTTCTTC. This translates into CASSFGLAGFNEQFF.

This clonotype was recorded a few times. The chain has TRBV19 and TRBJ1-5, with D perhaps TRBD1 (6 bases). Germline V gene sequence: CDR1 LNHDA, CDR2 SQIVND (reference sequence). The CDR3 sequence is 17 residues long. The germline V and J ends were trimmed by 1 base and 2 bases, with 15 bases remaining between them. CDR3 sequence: CASSIGQGLNRNQPQHF. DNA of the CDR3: TGTGCCAGTAGTATAGGGCAGGGGTTAAATCGCAATCAGCCCCAGCATTTT.

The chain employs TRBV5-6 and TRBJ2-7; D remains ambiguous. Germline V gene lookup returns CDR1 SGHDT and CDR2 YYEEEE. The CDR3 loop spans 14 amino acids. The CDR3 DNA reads TGTGCCAGCACCTTGGATCTGTACTCCTACGAGCAGTACGTC. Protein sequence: CASTLDLYSYEQYV.

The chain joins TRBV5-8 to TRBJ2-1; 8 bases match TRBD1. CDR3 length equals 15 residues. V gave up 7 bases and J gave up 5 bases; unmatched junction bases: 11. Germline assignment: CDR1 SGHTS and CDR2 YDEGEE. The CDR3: CASRAGGDYDNEQFF. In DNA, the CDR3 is TGTGCCAGCCGGGCAGGGGGCGACTACGACAATGAGCAGTTCTTC.

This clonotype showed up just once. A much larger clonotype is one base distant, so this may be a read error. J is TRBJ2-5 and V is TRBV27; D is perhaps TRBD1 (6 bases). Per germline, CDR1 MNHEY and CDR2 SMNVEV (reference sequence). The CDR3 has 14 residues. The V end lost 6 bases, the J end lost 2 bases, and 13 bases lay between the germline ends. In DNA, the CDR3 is TGTGCCAGCAGCCCCAGGACAGAACAAGAGACCCAGTACTTC. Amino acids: CASSPRTEQETQYF.

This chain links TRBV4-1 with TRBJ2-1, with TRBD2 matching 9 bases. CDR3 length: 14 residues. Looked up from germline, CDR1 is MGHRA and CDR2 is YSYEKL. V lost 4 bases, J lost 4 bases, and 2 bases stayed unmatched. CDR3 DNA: TGCGCCAGCAGCCGACTAGCGGATTACAATGAGCAGTTCTTC. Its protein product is CASSRLADYNEQFF.